The T cell receptor (beta chain) described here comes from a study of glioma-infiltrating T cells. Study findings and constraints: Only very few CDR3 sequences appeared in both tissue and blood. Tissue-blood divergence was below expectation in non-neoplastic patients, above in gliomas.

The CDR3 runs 12 residues. The V gene lost 5 bases and the J gene lost 5 bases, with 9 bases spanning the gap. The iRepertoire nested amplicon-rescue multiplex PCR amplified TCR alpha and beta CDR3s from RNA. For one-step reverse transcription and amplification, about 90-400 ng of tissue mRNA or PBMC total RNA was used. TCRdb redid the calling of the multiplex PCR reads with MiXCR, one entry per CDR3 protein. The sample shows roughly 20,000 distinct CDR3 sequences, about 22% of them seen only once. The sample holds many counts of this clonotype. Its matching antigen is unknown. The specimen was glioma tissue, nonneoplastic brain tissue, or PBMCs (not recorded which). This sequence originates from a human donor with low-grade glioma or glioblastoma, undergoing nonglioma brain surgery, or in good health (not recorded which). The rearrangement uses TRBV12-3 or TRBV12-4 and TRBJ1-1; D remains unclear. The CDR3 bases are TGTGCCAGCAGTAGCAGGTTAACTGAAGCTTTCTTT. Protein: CASSSRLTEAFF.